This TCR beta chain was identified in a study of T-cell memory formation after mild COVID-19. General study findings and limits: Chiefly within CM and EM were the contracting CD4+ clones; CD8+ ones were within EMRA. The appearance of some responding clones in pre-infection memory suggested that cross-reactive memory joined. Day 15 to 85 contractors were CD4/CD8 balanced; later expanders leaned CD4+.

In its sample, this clonotype was seen a few times. What it binds is not known. TCRdb called the 5' RACE reads again in MiXCR, with one record for every CDR3 protein. The data contain under 350,000 distinct CDR3 sequences, around 16% of them seen just once; the ten biggest clones take up over 20%. This CDR3 comprises 16 residues. The chain is built from TRBV21-1 and TRBJ2-7; the table assigns TRBD2, which was not confirmed against the DNA. TRBV21-1 is listed as a pseudogene. This receptor was identified in a man in his late teens or twenties who had mild COVID-19 (a few samples of this study predate the infection). Cell type and time point are not known. Sequencing used PBMCs or a T cell subset sorted from them (not recorded which). This chain's CDR3 is CASSKEGGALENEQYF. In DNA form, the CDR3 reads TGTGCCAGCAGCAAAGAAGGGGGGGCCCTCGAGAACGAGCAGTACTTC.